Presented here are 24 T cell receptor beta chains from one specimen sequenced in a study of TIL therapy for anti-PD-1-resistant metastatic lung cancer. This was the immunoSEQ v3 assay. Sequencing used immunoSEQ multiplex PCR; TCRdb keeps in-frame clones, though not all of them. The sample lists approximately 95,000 clones, about three fifths occurring once. Sample time point: pre-treatment sample, taken before nivolumab and TIL therapy. The tumor samples were excised metastases, mostly pleural nodules or supraclavicular lymph nodes. The specimen was tumor tissue, collected at baseline. All receptors come from a person aged 25 to 85 with non-small cell lung cancer.

The chain joins TRBV5-1 to TRBJ2-3, with 9 nucleotides matching TRBD1. Germline-derived CDR1 and CDR2 are SGHRS and YFSETQ. After removal of 7 bases from V and 1 base from J, the junction contained 4 bases not matched to a gene. This CDR3 contains 14 residues. CDR3: CASRDRAGTDTQYF. The CDR3 nucleotides read TGCGCCAGCCGGGACAGGGCCGGCACAGATACGCAGTATTTT.

The chain carries TRBV25-1 and TRBJ2-7, with 7 bases identical to TRBD1. CDR1 is MGHDK, CDR2 SYGVNS, per germline. The CDR3 is 12 amino acids. V lost 6 bases, J lost 3 bases, and 2 bases stayed unmatched. The CDR3 nucleotides are TGTGCCAGCAGCTGGGACAGCTACGAGCAGTACTTC. Translation gives CASSWDSYEQYF.

The chain combines TRBV28 with TRBJ2-7; D is perhaps TRBD1 (6 bases). The germline V gene encodes CDR1 MDHEN and CDR2 SYDVKM. V lost 6 bases, J lost 0 bases, and 12 bases lay in between. There are 14 residues in the CDR3. CDR3: CASRGPGASYEQYF. CDR3 nucleotide sequence: TGTGCCAGCAGGGGGCCAGGGGCCTCCTACGAGCAGTACTTC.

CDR3 DNA: TGCGCCAGCAGCCCCCGGACAGGGGGCATATCTGAAGCTTTCTTT. Amino acids: CASSPRTGGISEAFF. This chain uses TRBV5-1 with TRBJ1-1, with 11 bases aligning to TRBD1. The length of the CDR3 is 15 residues. The J segment lost 6 bases and the V segment lost 4 bases, leaving 8 bases of the junction unmatched. Germline V gives CDR1 SGHRS, CDR2 YFSETQ.

The gene calls are TRBV24-1 and TRBJ2-3; 10 nucleotides align to TRBD2. CDR3 length: 16 amino acids. Germline V gene data show CDR1 as KGHDR and CDR2 as SFDVKD. V was pared by 3 bases and J by 4 bases, with 6 bases of the junction left unmatched. The CDR3 nucleotides read TGTGCCACCAGTGATCCACTAGCGGGGATGGCAGATACGCAGTATTTT. Residues: CATSDPLAGMADTQYF.

The chain couples TRBV24-1 to TRBJ2-5; no clear D. Looked up from germline, CDR1 is KGHDR and CDR2 is SFDVKD. This CDR3 is built from 14 residues. V gave up 2 bases and J gave up 5 bases, with 11 bases separating them. The CDR3 region is CATSDSLSRETQYF. The CDR3 DNA reads as TGTGCCACCAGTGATTCGCTAAGTCGGGAGACCCAGTACTTC.

This clone occurred a few times. V gene TRBV14 combines with J gene TRBJ2-5, with a weak D call TRBD1 (5 bases). This CDR3 region has 15 residues. CDR1 is SGHDN and CDR2 is FVKESK in the germline V gene. V lost 4 bases and J lost 2, with 14 bases in between. The CDR3 loop reads CASSRGVLAQETQYF. Here the CDR3 DNA reads TGTGCCAGCAGCCGGGGCGTCCTCGCGCAAGAGACCCAGTACTTC.

This chain connects TRBV5-1 to TRBJ2-7; maybe TRBD1 (5 bases). This CDR3 comprises 16 residues. Germline values: CDR1 SGHRS, CDR2 YFSETQ. V lost 2 bases and J lost 0, with 15 bases in between. The DNA for the CDR3 is TGCGCCAGCAGCTTTGGGCCAGGGTCAAACTCCTACGAGCAGTACTTC. This encodes CASSFGPGSNSYEQYF.

The chain uses TRBV2 and TRBJ1-3, with D tentatively TRBD1 (6 bases). CDR3 length: 13 residues. Between the trimmed V and J ends, which lost 6 bases and 4 bases, there was a span of 10 bases. Germline V gene sequence: CDR1 SNHLY, CDR2 FYNNEI. CDR3 nucleotides: TGTGCCAGCAGAGGGGACATGGGAAACACCATATATTTT. Its protein product is CASRGDMGNTIYF.

This clone was picked up a small number of times. This chain links TRBV7-2 with TRBJ1-5; 9 positions match TRBD1. This CDR3 comprises 14 residues. The junction had 4 bases not matched to a gene; V was cut back by 4 bases and J by 6 bases. The germline gives CDR1 SGHTA, CDR2 FQGNSA. The CDR3 DNA reads as TGTGCCAGCAGCTCTCGACAGGGGGGTCAGCCCCAGCATTTT. This gives the protein CASSSRQGGQPQHF.

The chain links TRBV6-6 to TRBJ2-3; D not resolved. The CDR3 spans 14 residues. The germline V gene has CDR1 MNHNY and CDR2 SVGAGI (reference sequence). Trimming took off 1 base at V and 5 bases at J, with 10 bases between the two ends. DNA of the CDR3: TGTGCCAGCAGTTACTTCCCAGGCAGAGATACGCAGTATTTT. As protein: CASSYFPGRDTQYF.

CDR3: CASSSRPDRQETQYF. Written as DNA, the CDR3 is TGCGCCAGCAGCTCAAGACCCGACAGGCAAGAGACCCAGTACTTC. The rearrangement uses TRBV5-1 and TRBJ2-5; D might be TRBD1 (6 bases). V shed 3 bases and J shed 2 bases, with 14 bases lying between them. Germline V gene lookup returns CDR1 SGHRS and CDR2 YFSETQ. This CDR3 contains 15 residues.

The CDR3 loop reads CASSDLGLAAYNEQFF. CDR3 bases: TGTGCCAGCAGCGACCTTGGACTAGCGGCTTACAATGAGCAGTTCTTC. This chain joins TRBV5-4 and TRBJ2-1; 10 nucleotides agree with TRBD2. The CDR3 runs 16 residues. The junction had 8 bases not matched to a gene; V was cut back by 4 bases and J by 4 bases. Germline V gene sequence: CDR1 SGHNT, CDR2 YYREEE (reference sequence).

V usage is TRBV27 and J usage is TRBJ2-1, with TRBD1 matching 8 bases. The length of the CDR3 is 17 residues. Germline V gene lookup returns CDR1 MNHEY and CDR2 SMNVEV (reference sequence). V was clipped by 5 bases and J by 4 bases; unmatched bases: 13. The CDR3 sequence is CASSTAARTGRYNEQFF. CDR3 sequence (DNA): TGTGCCAGCAGTACGGCCGCCCGGACAGGGAGGTACAATGAGCAGTTCTTC.

J is TRBJ2-1 and V is TRBV3-1 (or the pseudogene TRBV3-2); 8 positions agree with TRBD2. The germline CDR1 and CDR2 sequences are LGHDT and YNNKEL (reference sequence). V shed 1 base and J 4 bases; nucleotides not matched to a gene: 12. The length of the CDR3 is 18 residues. CDR3 bases: TGTGCCAGCAGCCAAGCCCGGAGGTGGGAGCGGGAGTACAATGAGCAGTTCTTC. Its translation: CASSQARRWEREYNEQFF.

In its sample, this clone was seen many times. V usage is TRBV15 and J usage is TRBJ2-7; 8 bases match TRBD2. The CDR3 length is 18 residues. Germline V gene data show CDR1 as LNHNV and CDR2 as YYDKDF (reference sequence). V shed 4 bases, J shed 3 bases, and the junction held 17 bases outside the gene matches. The CDR3 DNA follows: TGTGCCACCAGCAAGGCTCCGATAGGTGCGGGAGGAAGCTACGAGCAGTACTTC. Its translation is CATSKAPIGAGGSYEQYF. The whole variable domain, filled in from reference TRBV15 and TRBJ2-7, reads DAMVIQNPRYQVTQFGKPVTLSCSQTLNHNVMYWYQQKSSQAPKLLFHYYDKDFNNEADTPDNFQSRRPNTSFCFLDIRSPGLGDTAMYLCATSKAPIGAGGSYEQYFGPGTRLTVT.

The chain recombines TRBV12-3 or TRBV12-4 with TRBJ1-6, with D perhaps matching TRBD1 (5 bases). V was shortened by 6 bases and J by 12 bases, with 15 bases between the two germline ends. This CDR3 spans 13 amino acids. CDR3 sequence reads: CASSVGGIQPLHF. In DNA, the CDR3 is TGTGCCAGCAGCGTTGGGGGTATTCAACCCCTCCACTTT.

The chain has TRBV27 and TRBJ2-7; D is possibly TRBD1 (5 bases). Trimming took 0 bases from V and 3 from J, leaving 9 bases between them. CDR1 MNHEY and CDR2 SMNVEV come from the germline V gene (reference sequence). The length of the CDR3 is 14 residues. In DNA, the CDR3 is TGTGCCAGCAGTTTATCTCCAGGGAACTACGAGCAGTACTTC. Residues: CASSLSPGNYEQYF.

For the CDR3, the DNA is TGCGCCAGCAGCCAAGACTTGAGCGGGGGGCTTTTTGGAGAGACCCAGTACTTC. Protein sequence: CASSQDLSGGLFGETQYF. The chain couples TRBV4-3 to TRBJ2-5; TRBD2 aligns across 9 bases. CDR1 LGHNA and CDR2 YSLEER come from the germline V gene. The CDR3 has 18 amino acids. J was trimmed by 4 bases and V by 0 bases; bases with no gene match: 12.

This clone was seen just once. The gene calls are TRBV2 and TRBJ1-2; a weak D match, TRBD1 (6 bases). V was pared by 7 bases and J by 8 bases, with 14 bases between. CDR3 length: 12 residues. The V gene's germline CDR1 is SNHLY and CDR2 FYNNEI. Here the CDR3 reads CASTTGMGGYTF. The CDR3 DNA reads as TGTGCCAGCACTACAGGGATGGGCGGCTACACCTTC.

The V call is TRBV15, the J call TRBJ1-2; tentatively, D is TRBD1 (5 bases). Trimming pared 0 bases from V and 4 bases from J, leaving 9 bases between. The CDR3 contains 14 residues. In germline, CDR1 is LNHNV, CDR2 YYDKDF (reference sequence). CDR3 sequence (DNA): TGTGCCACCAGCAGAGACTCAGGGACCTATGGCTACACCTTC. Translating it yields CATSRDSGTYGYTF.

The CDR3 DNA sequence: TGTGCCAGCAGTGACAGGGGTCCCACTGAAGCTTTCTTT. Protein: CASSDRGPTEAFF. The chain links TRBV12-3 or TRBV12-4 to TRBJ1-1; 8 positions agree with TRBD1. The J segment lost 4 bases and the V segment lost 5 bases, leaving 3 bases of the junction unmatched. CDR3 length: 13 residues.

The rearrangement uses TRBV6-2 or TRBV6-3 and TRBJ2-1, with 7 nucleotides matching TRBD1. Losses at the gene ends were 5 bases for V and 4 bases for J; bases not matched to a gene: 11. Germline CDR1 MNHEY, CDR2 SVGEGT. The CDR3 runs to 16 residues. CDR3 nucleotide sequence: TGTGCCAGCAGTCTTCTACCGGGACAGTTTTACAATGAGCAGTTCTTC. This encodes CASSLLPGQFYNEQFF.

The rearrangement links TRBV6-2 or TRBV6-3 to TRBJ2-1; 11 positions match TRBD1. V was clipped by 0 bases and J by 12 bases; unmatched bases: 1. The CDR3 consists of 13 residues. The germline CDR1 and CDR2 sequences are MNHEY and SVGEGT. CDR3 in amino acids: CASSYSDRGRQFF. The CDR3 DNA is TGTGCCAGCAGTTACTCGGACAGGGGGCGGCAGTTCTTC.